At least ten counts were recorded for the clone carrying this TCR beta chain. The antigen is not known. This specimen comes from a study of human T cells and chemical hapten exposure. The study's findings and limits: Having alopecia, the donors may differ immunologically from healthy people.

Attachment of unique molecular identifiers to individual cDNA molecules was performed in the library. Original processing notes: Per-sample TCR counts ranged from roughly 20,000 to 750,000, median roughly 87,000. TCRdb reanalysed the RACE reads using MiXCR and keeps one entry per CDR3 protein. The V and J calls and clone size are TCRdb's, not the authors'. The sample lists 85,000 or so distinct CDR3 sequences; around a tenth were seen once. Deletions cut 1 base from V and 0 bases from J, with 7 bases between. From germline, CDR1 is DFQATT and CDR2 SNEGSKA (reference sequence). The CDR3 extends over 15 amino acids. The time point here: patch test 1, 2 weeks after DPC sensitization. As for treatment: therapeutic diphenylcyclopropenone sensitization with weekly scalp DPC.

The V and J genes are TRBV20-1 and TRBJ1-6; D not certain. The source was whole blood, collected in connection with sensitization to the hapten diphenylcyclopropenone (DPC). This TCR derives from a woman in her 50s with alopecia areata. Some clones in this sample may be carry-over from other donors' samples. CDR3 coding DNA: TGCAGTGCTAGAGCCCTAAGCTCCTATAATTCACCCCTCCACTTT. It translates to CSARALSSYNSPLHF.